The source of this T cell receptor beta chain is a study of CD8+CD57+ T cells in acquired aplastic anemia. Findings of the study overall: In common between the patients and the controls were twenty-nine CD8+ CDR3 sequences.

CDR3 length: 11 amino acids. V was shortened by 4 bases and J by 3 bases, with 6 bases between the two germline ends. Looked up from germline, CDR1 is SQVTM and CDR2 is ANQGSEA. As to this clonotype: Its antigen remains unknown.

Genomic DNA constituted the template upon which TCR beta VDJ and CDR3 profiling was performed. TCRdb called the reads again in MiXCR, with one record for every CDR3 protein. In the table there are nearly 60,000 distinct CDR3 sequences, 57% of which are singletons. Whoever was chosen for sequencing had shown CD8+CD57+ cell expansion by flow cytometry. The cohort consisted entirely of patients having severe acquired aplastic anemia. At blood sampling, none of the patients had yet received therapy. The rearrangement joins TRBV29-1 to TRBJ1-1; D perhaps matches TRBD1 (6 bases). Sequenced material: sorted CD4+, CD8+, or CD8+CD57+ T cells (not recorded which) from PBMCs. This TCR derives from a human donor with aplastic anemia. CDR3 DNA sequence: TGCAGCGTTGCAGGGGACACTGAAGCTTTCTTT. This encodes CSVAGDTEAFF.